The 15 T cell receptor beta chains reported below all come from one sample, sequenced in a study of metastatic and nonmetastatic thyroid tumors. Thyroid surgery was preceded by no treatment in any patient. MiXCR re-clonotyped the PCR reads for TCRdb. The sample holds around 27,000 clones; less than 25% are singletons and the top ten take over 2%. Sequencing was done on a sample of blood. These TCRs come from a female donor with papillary thyroid cancer or a benign thyroid nodule (not recorded which). Some clones in this sample may be carry-over from other donors' samples.

This chain connects TRBV13 to TRBJ2-1; perhaps TRBD1 as D (5 bases). This CDR3 is 14 amino acids long. CDR1 is PRHDT and CDR2 is FYEKMQ in the germline V gene (reference sequence). With 5 bases removed from V and 4 bases from J, the gap between germline ends came to 12 bases. As DNA, the CDR3 is TGTGCCAGCAGCCCACTGACAGTTTACAATGAGCAGTTCTTC. Translating gives CASSPLTVYNEQFF.

This clone was detected ten times or more. The chain recombines TRBV7-6 with TRBJ1-4; no clear D gene. Trimming stripped 2 bases from V and 8 bases from J, with 15 bases between. This CDR3 comprises 15 residues. Germline CDR1 and CDR2: SGHVS and FNYEAQ. The CDR3 coding sequence is TGTGCCAGCAGCTTATACCACATGTCGGGAGAAAAACTGTTTTTT. Amino acids: CASSLYHMSGEKLFF.

This clone has ten or more counts. The genes are TRBV9 and TRBJ2-1; tentatively, D is TRBD2 (6 bases). Germline lookup yields CDR1 SGDLS and CDR2 YYNGEE. The CDR3 is 16 residues long. V was shortened by 4 bases and J by 6 bases, with 20 bases between the two germline ends. The CDR3 region has the DNA TGTGCCAGCAGCCCCAACCCCGGGACTGGCGCCAATGAGCAGTTCTTC. It is translated as CASSPNPGTGANEQFF.

This clone occurred a few times. The rearrangement joins TRBV28 to TRBJ2-5, with TRBD2 as a possible D gene (5 bases). Germline CDR1 MDHEN, CDR2 SYDVKM. The CDR3 is 14 amino acids. The V gene lost 6 bases and the J gene lost 4 bases, with 15 bases spanning the gap. CDR3 DNA sequence: TGTGCCAGCAGATGGGCCCCCGAGGGAGAGACCCAGTACTTC. This codes for CASRWAPEGETQYF.

The sample holds a few counts of this clone. One end of the junction does not line up with germline, which may come from a read error. This chain uses TRBV6-1 with TRBJ1-2, with D uncertain. The CDR3 is 15 residues long. CDR1 and CDR2 (germline): MNHNS, SASEGT. The CDR3 DNA sequence: TGTGCCAGCAGTGAGAGTACGGTATCTAACTACGGCTACACCTTC. It translates to CASSESTVSNYGYTF.

This clone was counted many times. The J gene is TRBJ2-1, the V gene TRBV11-3; D not resolved. Germline V CDR1 and CDR2: SGHNT, YENEEA. The CDR3 length is 12 residues. Trimming left V 6 bases short and J 8 bases short, with 11 bases between. The chain's CDR3 is CASSRKIDEQFF. CDR3 sequence (DNA): TGTGCCAGCAGTCGTAAGATCGATGAGCAGTTCTTC.

This clone was counted at least ten times. This rearrangement joins TRBV6-2 or TRBV6-3 to TRBJ2-1, with TRBD1 as a possible D gene (6 bases). The germline V gene has CDR1 MNHEY and CDR2 SVGEGT. Trimming stripped 11 bases from V and 0 bases from J, with 20 bases between. CDR3 length: 16 residues. Here the CDR3 DNA reads TGTGCCGCCGACCGGACAGAAAGAAGCTCCTACAATGAGCAGTTCTTC. Translated: CAADRTERSSYNEQFF.

This clone has a count of ten or more. This sequence joins TRBV12-3 or TRBV12-4 and TRBJ2-2; D unclear. V lost 4 bases and J lost 2, with 2 bases in between. The CDR3 runs to 12 residues. This chain's CDR3 is CASSYNTGELFF. In DNA form, the CDR3 reads TGTGCCAGCAGTTATAACACCGGGGAGCTGTTTTTT.

At least ten counts were recorded for this clone. The chain has TRBV4-3 and TRBJ2-1, with D perhaps assigned TRBD1 or TRBD2 (7 bases each). V was shortened by 0 bases and J by 1 base, with 13 bases between the two germline ends. CDR3 length equals 17 residues. CDR1 and CDR2 (germline): LGHNA, YSLEER. CDR3 nucleotides: TGCGCCAGCAGCCAAGATTATCAGGGGGGGTCCTACAATGAGCAGTTCTTC. This encodes CASSQDYQGGSYNEQFF.

Many counts were recorded for this clone. V usage is TRBV7-6 and J usage is TRBJ2-7; 10 bases line up with TRBD2. This CDR3 is built from 14 residues. Germline CDR1 is SGHVS and CDR2 is FNYEAQ. Trimming at V came to 5 bases and at J to 4 bases, leaving 5 bases not matched to a gene. The CDR3 loop is CASSPGTSVYEQYF. The CDR3 coding sequence is TGTGCCAGCAGCCCCGGGACTAGCGTATACGAGCAGTACTTC.

This clone has only one observation. V and J are TRBV20-1 and TRBJ2-7; possible D gene TRBD2, 5 bases. This CDR3 has 13 amino acids. CDR1 and CDR2 (germline): DFQATT, SNEGSKA (reference sequence). For the CDR3, the DNA is TGCACTCCTAGAGGGCACGCGGACTACGAGCAGTACTTC. Amino acid sequence: CTPRGHADYEQYF.

The chain carries TRBV7-3 and TRBJ2-1, with TRBD2 as a possible D gene (5 bases). Trimming removed 6 bases from V and 6 bases from J, with 12 bases in between. This CDR3 is 13 amino acids long. Per the germline V gene, CDR1 is SGHTA and CDR2 is FQGTGA. The CDR3 sequence: CASRLLAINEQFF. CDR3 bases: TGTGCCAGCAGGTTATTAGCGATCAATGAGCAGTTCTTC.

The V and J genes are TRBV20-1 and TRBJ1-2, with 8 bases fitting TRBD1. The CDR3 totals 14 residues. Germline V gene data show CDR1 as DFQATT and CDR2 as SNEGSKA (reference sequence). Trimming took 6 bases from V and 1 from J; bases not matched to a gene: 7. The CDR3 here is CSAEGTGLNYGYTF. The CDR3, as DNA: TGCAGTGCGGAGGGGACAGGACTTAACTATGGCTACACCTTC.

The rearrangement links TRBV5-2 to TRBJ2-3; the table names TRBD2, a call not compared with the DNA. TRBV5-2 is a pseudogene. The CDR3 covers 15 residues. The CDR3 DNA reads TGTGCCAGCATCCCTCACTCTAGCGGTATGACTACGCAGTATTTT. As protein: CASIPHSSGMTTQYF.

With regard to this clone: Possible read error: a much larger clone is one base away. The chain couples TRBV18 to TRBJ2-1; a possible D gene is TRBD2 (5 bases). In germline, CDR1 is KGHSH, CDR2 LQKENI. The CDR3 loop spans 14 amino acids. The CDR3 nucleotides read TGTGTCAGCTCACCCGGCGGGCCCTACAATGAGCAGTTCTTC. This codes for CVSSPGGPYNEQFF.